The subject of this entry is one T cell receptor beta chain. Its antigen is not identified. The record originates from a study of Ad26.COV2.S vaccination and SARS-CoV-2 variants. Whole-study context: Donor was one of the participants in the Ad26.COV2.S arm of the COV1001 trial. The study gave Ad26.COV2.S intramuscularly, once or twice 56 days apart.

Profiled with immunoSEQ multiplex PCR; TCRdb holds only in-frame clones, not every one. In the table there are 350,000 to 500,000 clones, around 91% of which are singletons. Treatment in this sample: roughly 20 received Ad26.COV2.S at low or high dose, single or two shots; 5 received placebo; per-sample allocation not given. Sample collection was performed on day 63 after the first vaccine or placebo injection. V lost 3 bases and J 7 bases, leaving 16 bases between the germline ends. The V gene's germline CDR1 is MDHEN and CDR2 SYDVKM. This CDR3 comprises 15 residues. Study-level results: Total responses of T cells may have been underestimated by the analyses of TCR breadth and depth.

Sequencing was performed on peripheral blood, taken in a trial of Ad26.COV2.S vaccine versus placebo. The clonotype was recovered from a person aged 18-65 years who received the Ad26.COV2.S COVID-19 vaccine or a placebo. The V and J genes are TRBV28 and TRBJ2-1; TRBD2 might be the D (6 bases). CDR3: CASSFSAGPLNEQFF. DNA of the CDR3: TGTGCCAGCAGTTTCTCGGCGGGACCCTTAAATGAGCAGTTCTTC.